Listed below are T cell receptor beta chains from one sample, sequenced in a study of cytomegalovirus exposure and HLA in healthy donors. The assay was immunoSEQ multiplex PCR, and TCRdb's table has in-frame clones only and misses some. There are over 100,000 clones in the sample; around 84% occur only once, and 2.5% to 3.5% lies in the top ten. The material sequenced was PBMCs. The receptors come from a woman between 25 and 40 years old in good health and CMV-seropositive. Each CDR3 is given with its conserved first and last residue. D genes are given only for firm matches. Size values are once, few and many counts, or a class for expanded clones, and some rows have none.

>-|TRBJ1-6|-|TRBV18
TGTGCCAGCTCAGTAGACGGACAGAATTCACCCCTCCACTTT
CASSVDGQNSPLHF
>-|TRBJ2-2|TRBD1|TRBV28
TGTGCCAGCAGTATCCGGGACAGGAATACCGGGGAGCTGTTTTTT
CASSIRDRNTGELFF
>-|TRBJ2-7|TRBD1|TRBV6-5
TGTGCCAGCAGTCCGTCGACAGGGGGCCACGAGCAGTACTTC
CASSPSTGGHEQYF
>-|TRBJ2-5|-|TRBV14
TGTGCCAGCAGCGGACAGATCATGGAGACCCAGTACTTC
CASSGQIMETQYF
>-|TRBJ1-6|-|TRBV2
TGTGCCAGTCAGTATTGGAATTCACCCCTCCACTTT
CASQYWNSPLHF
>-|TRBJ2-3|-|TRBV19
TGTGCCAGTAGTATACAGGGCCAGGGCAAAGATACGCAGTATTTT
CASSIQGQGKDTQYF
>few|TRBJ2-7|TRBD1|TRBV27
TGTGCCAGCAACGGACAGGGGGCCTACGAGCAGTACTTC
CASNGQGAYEQYF
>-|TRBJ1-6|-|TRBV11-2
TGTGCCAGCAGCTCCCTCCCCTCCTATAATTCACCCCTCCACTTT
CASSSLPSYNSPLHF
>-|TRBJ2-3|TRBD1|TRBV30
TGCGCCTGGATGGGGACAGGGTCAGATACGCAGTATTTT
CAWMGTGSDTQYF
>-|TRBJ2-1|-|TRBV4-2
TGTGCCAGCAGCCAAGATTCGAGGCAGTCTTCCTACAATGAGCAGTTCTTC
CASSQDSRQSSYNEQFF
>few|TRBJ2-7|-|TRBV15
TGTGCCACCAGCAGTTTGCCCGGGACTTTTACCTACGAGCAGTACTTC
CATSSLPGTFTYEQYF
>-|TRBJ2-2|TRBD2|TRBV7-6
TGTGCCAGCAGCCTCAAAAGCGGGGGGGCGGGCACCGGGGAGCTGTTTTTT
CASSLKSGGAGTGELFF
>-|TRBJ2-3|TRBD1|TRBV28
TGTGCCAGCACAGACAGGGGGCCTAGCACAGATACGCAGTATTTT
CASTDRGPSTDTQYF
>-|TRBJ2-3|TRBD2|TRBV4-1
TGCGCCAGCAGCCTTTCTAGCGGGGGGGCGAATACGCAGTATTTT
CASSLSSGGANTQYF
>-|TRBJ2-7|TRBD2|TRBV6-1
TGTGCCAGCAGTGTGTGGGCGGGGGGGTACGAGCAGTACTTC
CASSVWAGGYEQYF
>-|TRBJ2-7|-|TRBV6-4
TGTGCCAGCAGTTACTCGACGCCCCGCCGGGGGGCTCCCTACGAGCAGTACTTC
CASSYSTPRRGAPYEQYF
>-|TRBJ2-5|-|TRBV6-6
TGTGCCAGCAGTTACTCGACAGACCAAGAGACCCAGTACTTC
CASSYSTDQETQYF
>-|TRBJ2-7|TRBD1|TRBV5-1
TGCGCCAGCAGCTACGGGACAGGGGGCGGTGAGCAGTACTTC
CASSYGTGGGEQYF
>-|TRBJ1-2|-|TRBV4-2
TGTGCCAGCAGCCAAGAGGCAGGGTCCTATGGCTACACCTTC
CASSQEAGSYGYTF
>-|TRBJ2-1|TRBD1|TRBV6-5
TGTGCCAGCAGTTACGGGGTAGGGGGCCTGGATGAGCAGTTCTTC
CASSYGVGGLDEQFF
>once|TRBJ2-2|-|TRBV4-1
TGCGCCAGCAGCCGCCTCCACAGGGGGGGGACCGGGGAGCTGTTTTTT
CASSRLHRGGTGELFF
>-|TRBJ2-1|-|TRBV25-1
TGTGCCAGCAGTGGAGGAGGGGTCGATGAGCAGTTCTTC
CASSGGGVDEQFF
>-|TRBJ1-1|-|TRBV30
TGTGCCTGGACTAGGGTTGGCAGGGCGGCTGAAGCTTTCTTT
CAWTRVGRAAEAFF
>few|TRBJ1-2|-|TRBV5-4
TGTGCCAGCAGCACCTACGGTGGCGGGATAGGGACCTATGGCTACACCTTC
CASSTYGGGIGTYGYTF
>-|TRBJ2-7|-|TRBV6-1
TGTGCCAGCAGGGAAAGTACCTACGAGCAGTACTTC
CASRESTYEQYF
>-|TRBJ2-7|TRBD1|TRBV19
TGTGCCAGTAGTCACCCAGACAGGGCCTACGAGCAGTACTTC
CASSHPDRAYEQYF
>-|TRBJ2-1|-|TRBV27
TGTGCCAGCAGTCCAGTAGACACGCCAAGCTCCTACAATGAGCAGTTCTTC
CASSPVDTPSSYNEQFF
>few|TRBJ2-7|TRBD1|TRBV5-1
TGCGCCAGCAGCGGTACTCCGGGACAGTCCTACGAGCAGTACTTC
CASSGTPGQSYEQYF
>-|TRBJ1-1|-|TRBV7-9
TGTTCCAGCAGCTTTAGTCACACTGAAGCTTTCTTT
CSSSFSHTEAFF
>-|TRBJ1-6|-|TRBV12-5
TGTGCTAGTGGTTTGGTATTGGCAGGTTCCTATAATTCACCCCTCCACTTT
CASGLVLAGSYNSPLHF
>-|TRBJ1-4|TRBD1|TRBV18
TGTGCCAGCTCACCACGGAAGCAGGGGGCTAATGAAAAACTGTTTTTT
CASSPRKQGANEKLFF
>-|TRBJ2-7|TRBD1|TRBV6-6
TGTGCCAGCAGTTACTATGGACAGGGATACGAGCAGTACTTC
CASSYYGQGYEQYF
>few|TRBJ2-1|TRBD2|TRBV7-9
TGTGCCAGCAGCCGGAGCGGGGGTGAGCAGTTCTTC
CASSRSGGEQFF
>-|TRBJ2-1|TRBD2|TRBV5-4
TGTGCCAGCAACTCCGGGACTAGCCCGTACAATGAGCAGTTCTTC
CASNSGTSPYNEQFF
>-|TRBJ1-2|-|TRBV7-9
TGTGCCAGCAGCTTAGTCGCCGGACGGAGGGGCAGAGGCTACACCTTC
CASSLVAGRRGRGYTF
>-|TRBJ2-7|TRBD1|TRBV6-1
TGTGCCAGCAATTGGGACAGGGCCTACGAGCAGTACTTC
CASNWDRAYEQYF
>-|TRBJ1-1|TRBD1|TRBV5-1
TGCGCCAGCAGTTTCAGGGGGCGGTTGAACACTGAAGCTTTCTTT
CASSFRGRLNTEAFF
>-|TRBJ2-5|-|TRBV5-1
TGCGCCAGCAGCTTGGGTCGGGGATCGAGCCAAGAGACCCAGTACTTC
CASSLGRGSSQETQYF
>-|TRBJ2-5|-|TRBV4-3
TGCGCCAGCAGCCAAGGACAGTCAAGCGAGACCCAGTACTTC
CASSQGQSSETQYF
>-|TRBJ1-1|-|TRBV18
TGTGCCAGCTCATTGGACGGGGGGAACACTGAAGCTTTCTTT
CASSLDGGNTEAFF
>-|TRBJ2-3|-|TRBV7-2
TGTGCCAGCAGCTCCACCGTGGGACATGGGACAGATACGCAGTATTTT
CASSSTVGHGTDTQYF
>-|TRBJ2-3|-|TRBV18
TGTGCCAGCTCGACCACAACCGGGACTTCGGTAGAGTCACCAGATACGCAGTATTTT
CASSTTTGTSVESPDTQYF
>-|TRBJ2-5|TRBD2|TRBV5-1
TGCGCCAGCGAGCGGGGGGGCCTTGGGGAGACCCAGTACTTC
CASERGGLGETQYF
>-|TRBJ2-3|-|TRBV10-3
TGTGCCATCAGTGGTAGAAGAGACGCGGCAGATACGCAGTATTTT
CAISGRRDAADTQYF
>once|TRBJ2-5|-|TRBV7-7
TGTGCCAGCAGCTTAATACAGCAAGAGACCCAGTACTTC
CASSLIQQETQYF
>-|TRBJ2-1|TRBD2|TRBV4-2
TGTGCCAGCAGCCAAGCCGGGACTAGCCTCAATGAGCAGTTCTTC
CASSQAGTSLNEQFF
>-|TRBJ1-4|-|TRBV4-3
TGCGCCAGCAACCAAGAAGAGGGGGGGGGTCATGAAAAACTGTTTTTT
CASNQEEGGGHEKLFF
>-|TRBJ2-5|TRBD2|TRBV7-2
TGTGCCAGCAGCTCCCGGACTAGAGAGACCCAGTACTTC
CASSSRTRETQYF
>-|TRBJ2-1|-|TRBV4-1
TGCGCCAGCAGCCCAGGACTCCGGCGGAATGAGCAGTTCTTC
CASSPGLRRNEQFF
>-|TRBJ2-7|TRBD1|TRBV30
TGTGCCTGGAGCGCCGGGACAGAGAAGCAGTACTTC
CAWSAGTEKQYF
>-|TRBJ2-5|-|TRBV19
TGTGCCAGTAGTCGGGACTGGGAAGAGACCCAGTACTTC
CASSRDWEETQYF
>-|TRBJ2-3|-|TRBV4-3
TGCGCCAGCAGCCCCTATGTGGGGGGGGCCACAGATACGCAGTATTTT
CASSPYVGGATDTQYF
>-|TRBJ2-3|-|TRBV29-1
TGCAGCGCCGTGGTTCGGGCAGATACGCAGTATTTT
CSAVVRADTQYF
>-|TRBJ1-4|-|TRBV6-5
TGTGCCAGCAGCCCCCGTGGGGGCGGGGAAAAACTGTTTTTT
CASSPRGGGEKLFF
>-|TRBJ1-6|TRBD1|TRBV6-5
TGTGCCAGCAGTTACGGGGGACAGGGAGGTTCACCCCTCCACTTT
CASSYGGQGGSPLHF
>-|TRBJ2-1|TRBD2|TRBV29-1
TGCAGCGTCGGGGGGCTGGGGACTAGCGGCTACAATGAGCAGTTCTTC
CSVGGLGTSGYNEQFF
>-|TRBJ2-7|-|TRBV19
TGTGCCAGTAGTCCACGAACAGGCGCCTCCTACGAGCAGTACTTC
CASSPRTGASYEQYF
>-|TRBJ1-2|-|TRBV21-1
TGTGCCAGCAGCCCCAGGGTTAACTATGGCTACACCTTC
CASSPRVNYGYTF
>-|TRBJ1-4|-|TRBV18
TGTGCCAGCTCCCAGGGTGCAACTAATGAAAAACTGTTTTTT
CASSQGATNEKLFF